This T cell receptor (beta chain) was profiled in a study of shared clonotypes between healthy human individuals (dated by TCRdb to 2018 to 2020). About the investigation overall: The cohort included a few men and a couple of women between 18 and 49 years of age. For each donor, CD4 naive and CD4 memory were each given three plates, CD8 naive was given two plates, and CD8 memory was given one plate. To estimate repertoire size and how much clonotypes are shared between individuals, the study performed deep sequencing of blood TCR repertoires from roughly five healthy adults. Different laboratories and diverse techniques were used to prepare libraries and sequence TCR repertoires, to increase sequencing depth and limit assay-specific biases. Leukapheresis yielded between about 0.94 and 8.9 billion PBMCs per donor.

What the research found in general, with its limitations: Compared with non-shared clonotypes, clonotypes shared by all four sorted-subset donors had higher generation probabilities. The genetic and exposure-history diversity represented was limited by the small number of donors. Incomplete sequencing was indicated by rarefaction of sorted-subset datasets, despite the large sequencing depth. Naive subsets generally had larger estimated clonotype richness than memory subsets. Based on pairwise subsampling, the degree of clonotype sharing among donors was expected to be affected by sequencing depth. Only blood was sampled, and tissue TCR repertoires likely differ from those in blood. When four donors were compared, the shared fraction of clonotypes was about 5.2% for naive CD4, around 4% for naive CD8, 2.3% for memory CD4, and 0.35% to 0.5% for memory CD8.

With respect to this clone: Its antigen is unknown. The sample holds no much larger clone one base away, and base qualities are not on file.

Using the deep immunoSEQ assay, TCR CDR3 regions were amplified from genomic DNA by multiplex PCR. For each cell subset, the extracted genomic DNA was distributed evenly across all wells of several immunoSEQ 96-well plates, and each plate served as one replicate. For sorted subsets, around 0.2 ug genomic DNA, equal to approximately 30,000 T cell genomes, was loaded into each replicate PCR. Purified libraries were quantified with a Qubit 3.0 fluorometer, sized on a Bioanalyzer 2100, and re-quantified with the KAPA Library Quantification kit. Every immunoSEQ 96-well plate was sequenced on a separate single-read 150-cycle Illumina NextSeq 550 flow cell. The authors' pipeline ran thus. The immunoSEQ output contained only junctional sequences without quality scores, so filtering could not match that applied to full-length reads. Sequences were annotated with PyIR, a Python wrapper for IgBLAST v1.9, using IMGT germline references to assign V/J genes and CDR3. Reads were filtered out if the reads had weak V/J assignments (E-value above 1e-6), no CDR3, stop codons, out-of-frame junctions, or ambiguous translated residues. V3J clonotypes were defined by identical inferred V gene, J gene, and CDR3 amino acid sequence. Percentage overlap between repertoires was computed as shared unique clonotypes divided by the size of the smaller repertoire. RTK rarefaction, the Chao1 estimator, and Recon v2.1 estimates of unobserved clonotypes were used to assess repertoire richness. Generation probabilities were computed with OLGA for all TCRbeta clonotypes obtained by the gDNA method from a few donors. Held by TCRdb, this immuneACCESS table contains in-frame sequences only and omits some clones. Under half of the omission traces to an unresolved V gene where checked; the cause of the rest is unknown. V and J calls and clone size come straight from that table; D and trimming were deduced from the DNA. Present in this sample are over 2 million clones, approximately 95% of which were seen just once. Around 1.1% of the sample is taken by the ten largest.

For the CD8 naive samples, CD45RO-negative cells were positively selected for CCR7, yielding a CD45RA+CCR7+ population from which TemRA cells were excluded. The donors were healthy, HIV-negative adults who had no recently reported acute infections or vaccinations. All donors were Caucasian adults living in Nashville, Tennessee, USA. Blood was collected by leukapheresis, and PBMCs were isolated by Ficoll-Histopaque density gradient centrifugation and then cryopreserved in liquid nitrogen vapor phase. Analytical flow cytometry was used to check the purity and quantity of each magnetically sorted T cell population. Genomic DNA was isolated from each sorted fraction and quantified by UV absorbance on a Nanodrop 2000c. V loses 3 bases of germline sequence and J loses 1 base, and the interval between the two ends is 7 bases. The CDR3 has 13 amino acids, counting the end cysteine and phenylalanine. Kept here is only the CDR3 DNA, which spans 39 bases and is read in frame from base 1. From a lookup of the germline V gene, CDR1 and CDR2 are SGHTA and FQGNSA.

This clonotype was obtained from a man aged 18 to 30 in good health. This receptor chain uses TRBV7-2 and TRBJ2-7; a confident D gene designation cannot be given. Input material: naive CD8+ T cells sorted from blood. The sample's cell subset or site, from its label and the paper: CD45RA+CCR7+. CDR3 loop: CASSFIESYEQYF. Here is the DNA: TGTGCCAGCAGCTTTATCGAGTCCTACGAGCAGTACTTC.